A single sample gave rise to the 9 T cell receptor beta chains below, sequenced in a study of CD8+ T cells in alopecia areata. Reverse transcription of extracted RNA yielded cDNA, which provided the sequencing template. Libraries were prepared by immunoSEQ multiplex PCR; TCRdb keeps only in-frame clonotypes and omits some of them. This sample carries about 180,000 clones, about 63% of them seen once, and the ten largest clones take 1.7%. The sample was CD4+ T cells sorted from blood, taken at week 0. These receptors all stem from a human donor with alopecia areata.

V is TRBV7-2 and J is TRBJ2-2; D is unresolved. CDR1 and CDR2 from the germline V gene are SGHTA and FQGNSA. The V and J ends lost 2 bases and 2 bases respectively, with 9 bases between them. The CDR3 extends over 15 amino acids. Written as DNA, the CDR3 is TGTGCCAGCAGCTTATTCACGGTTAACACCGGGGAGCTGTTTTTT. As protein: CASSLFTVNTGELFF.

This clone was counted a single time. The rearrangement uses TRBV19 and TRBJ2-3; D is ambiguous. Germline-derived CDR1 and CDR2 are LNHDA and SQIVND (reference sequence). The CDR3 consists of 14 residues. Trimming pared 3 bases from V and 1 base from J, leaving 8 bases between. The CDR3 protein is CASSIQGGTDTQYF. In nucleotides, the CDR3 is TGTGCCAGTAGTATCCAAGGTGGCACAGATACGCAGTATTTT.

This clone was picked up a small number of times. Additional DNA sequences in this sample encode the identical CDR3. The gene calls are TRBV5-1 and TRBJ2-5; D unclear. The V and J ends lost 1 base and 3 bases respectively, with 1 base between them. The CDR3 totals 11 residues. CDR1 and CDR2 (germline): SGHRS, YFSETQ. The CDR3 protein is CASSLKETQYF. The CDR3 DNA reads TGCGCCAGCAGCTTGAAAGAGACCCAGTACTTC.

V gene TRBV7-2 combines with J gene TRBJ2-3; no clear D gene. The CDR3 sequence is 14 residues long. V lost 3 bases to trimming and J lost 3 bases, with 10 bases between them. Per the germline V gene, CDR1 is SGHTA and CDR2 is FQGNSA. The CDR3 reads CASSFPRSTDTQYF. The CDR3 DNA sequence: TGTGCCAGCAGCTTCCCTAGATCGACAGATACGCAGTATTTT.

This chain connects TRBV10-3 to TRBJ2-3; 8 nucleotides agree with TRBD2. J gave up 3 bases and V 6 bases, and 8 bases lay outside the gene matches. Germline CDR1 ENHRY, CDR2 SYGVKD. This CDR3 comprises 15 residues. For the CDR3, the DNA is TGTGCCATCAGCGATAGCGGGGCCGTTACAGATACGCAGTATTTT. This encodes CAISDSGAVTDTQYF.

The chain combines TRBV30 with TRBJ1-6, with D maybe TRBD1 (5 bases). The germline gives CDR1 GTSNPN, CDR2 SVGIG (reference sequence). V shed 4 bases and J shed 0 bases, with 16 bases lying between them. The CDR3 contains 17 residues. The CDR3 loop is CAWTRGRGSSYNSPLHF. The CDR3 DNA sequence: TGTGCCTGGACACGAGGGCGGGGGAGCTCCTATAATTCACCCCTCCACTTT.

The chain has TRBV29-1 and TRBJ1-1, with 7 bases aligning to TRBD1. CDR1 SQVTM and CDR2 ANQGSEA come from the germline V gene. Trimming at V came to 7 bases and at J to 3 bases, leaving 11 bases not matched to a gene. The CDR3 totals 14 residues. The CDR3 loop is CSGRTGARDTEAFF. The CDR3 DNA reads as TGCAGCGGAAGAACAGGGGCCAGGGACACTGAAGCTTTCTTT. The variable domain in full, completed from reference TRBV29-1 and TRBJ1-1, reads SAVISQKPSRDICQRGTSLTIQCQVDSQVTMMFWYRQQPGQSLTLIATANQGSEATYESGFVIDKFPISRPNLTFSTLTVSNMSPEDSSIYLCSGRTGARDTEAFFGQGTRLTVV.

This clone occurred many times. This chain connects TRBV19 to TRBJ2-1; D not certain. Germline V gives CDR1 LNHDA, CDR2 SQIVND (reference sequence). V lost 9 bases and J 9 bases, leaving 21 bases between the germline ends. The CDR3 sequence is 14 residues long. The CDR3: CASQTLSAASEQFF. The DNA of the CDR3 is TGTGCCAGCCAGACCCTCTCGGCTGCTAGTGAGCAGTTCTTC.

This clone was counted only a few times. The J gene is TRBJ2-3, the V gene TRBV2; maybe TRBD2 (6 bases). V was pared by 6 bases and J by 3 bases, with 16 bases between. The CDR3 runs to 15 residues. Germline loops: CDR1 SNHLY, CDR2 FYNNEI. The CDR3 sequence is CASRGTLTGTDTQYF. CDR3 in DNA: TGTGCCAGCAGGGGGACTCTAACGGGTACAGATACGCAGTATTTT.